One and the same sample provided the 7 T cell receptor beta chains below, sequenced in a study of blood T cell repertoires in COVID-19 (dated by TCRdb to about 2020). The library came from the immunoSEQ multiplex PCR assay. TCRdb stores this immuneACCESS table with in-frame sequences only. Part of the clones is absent; in the studies checked, under half of the shortfall reflects unresolved V genes, and no reason is known for the rest. This sample holds approximately 260,000 clones; roughly three quarters were observed only once. Roughly 4% of the sample goes to the ten largest clones. What was sequenced was peripheral blood. Receptors were obtained from a middle-aged woman with active or convalescent COVID-19.

This chain connects TRBV27 to TRBJ2-2; D might be TRBD2 (5 bases). In germline, CDR1 is MNHEY, CDR2 SMNVEV (reference sequence). CDR3 length: 14 amino acids. Trimming left V 5 bases short and J 4 bases short, with 11 bases between. CDR3 sequence reads: CASSVRAFTGELFF. CDR3 sequence (DNA): TGTGCCAGCAGTGTGCGGGCCTTCACCGGGGAGCTGTTTTTT.

This clone was seen a handful of times. The chain carries TRBV24-1 and TRBJ1-1; maybe TRBD1 (6 bases). CDR1 and CDR2 from the germline V gene are KGHDR and SFDVKD. This CDR3 region has 13 residues. V was pared by 8 bases and J by 0 bases, with 9 bases between. The CDR3 here is CATMDSLNTEAFF. DNA of the CDR3: TGTGCCACCATGGACAGCTTGAACACTGAAGCTTTCTTT.

V is TRBV4-1 and J is TRBJ1-1, with 9 bases aligning to TRBD1. This CDR3 region has 16 residues. V gave up 5 bases and J gave up 5 bases; unmatched junction bases: 12. Germline values: CDR1 MGHRA, CDR2 YSYEKL. The CDR3 loop is CASSYPPGQGKTEAFF. The CDR3 nucleotides read TGCGCCAGCAGCTATCCTCCGGGACAGGGAAAGACTGAAGCTTTCTTT.

As regards this clone: The junction departs from the called germline gene at one end, perhaps through a read error. The genes are TRBV6-5 and TRBJ1-4; possibly TRBD1 for D (6 bases). The CDR3 totals 12 residues. The germline V gene encodes CDR1 MNHEY and CDR2 SVGAGI. CDR3 nucleotide sequence: TGTGCCAGCAGGAAGGGGGTTGAACAACTGTTTTTT. This encodes CASRKGVEQLFF.

The chain is built from TRBV6-2 or TRBV6-3 and TRBJ2-1, with D possibly being TRBD1 (6 bases). This CDR3 is 13 amino acids long. The V and J ends lost 4 bases and 7 bases respectively, with 11 bases between them. The germline V gene has CDR1 MNHEY and CDR2 SVGEGT. The CDR3 region is CASSFRDTNEQFF. The DNA for the CDR3 is TGTGCCAGCAGTTTCAGGGACACTAATGAGCAGTTCTTC.

This sequence joins TRBV2 and TRBJ1-1; TRBD1 might be the D (5 bases). Trimming stripped 11 bases from V and 3 bases from J, with 16 bases between. This CDR3 region has 13 residues. CDR1 and CDR2 from the germline V gene are SNHLY and FYNNEI. The CDR3 DNA follows: TGTGCCGGGGCCGGACCCGCCCACACTGAAGCTTTCTTT. Its protein product is CAGAGPAHTEAFF.

The chain carries TRBV6-6 and TRBJ1-1; 8 bases match TRBD1. V lost 5 bases to trimming and J lost 4 bases; unmatched junction nucleotides: 6. The CDR3 has 14 residues. From germline, CDR1 is MNHNY and CDR2 SVGAGI (reference sequence). The CDR3 region is CASSPRGPGTEAFF. DNA for the CDR3: TGTGCCAGCAGTCCCAGGGGGCCGGGCACTGAAGCTTTCTTT.